The 10 T cell receptor beta chains in this list originate from one sample, sequenced in a study of cytomegalovirus exposure and HLA in healthy donors (dated 2017 in TCRdb). The library was obtained by the immunoSEQ multiplex PCR assay. For the multiplex PCR, a mixture combining 60 forward primers for TCR Vbeta segments and 13 reverse primers for TCR Jbeta segments was used. The source is immuneACCESS, and TCRdb retained only in-frame sequences with V and J called. Part of the clones is not carried over; for the studies checked, unresolved V genes explain less than half of this, and the remainder is unexplained. The sample contains 99,000 or so clones, about 13% of them found a single time. The ten largest clones represent roughly 15% of the sample. The specimen sequenced was PBMCs. These receptors came from a man between 35 and 55 years old in good health and CMV-seropositive.

This clone was counted only a few times. The chain has TRBV10-3 and TRBJ2-7; the match to TRBD2 covers 15 bases. Germline loops: CDR1 ENHRY, CDR2 SYGVKD. This CDR3 comprises 16 residues. Trimming took 2 bases from V and 6 from J; bases not matched to a gene: 5. The CDR3 coding sequence is TGTGCCATCAGTGAGGGACTAGCGGGAGGGCCGGGCGAGCAGTACTTC. Translated, it gives CAISEGLAGGPGEQYF.

The chain combines TRBV7-6 with TRBJ1-4; D is perhaps TRBD1 (5 bases). The CDR3 is made up of 15 amino acids. Germline values: CDR1 SGHVS, CDR2 FNYEAQ. The V end was cut by 4 bases, the J end by 0 bases, with 9 bases between. The CDR3 sequence: CASSSSGSTNEKLFF. Here the CDR3 DNA reads TGTGCCAGCAGCTCGTCAGGGTCAACTAATGAAAAACTGTTTTTT.

The chain carries TRBV5-1 and TRBJ2-4; D is unresolved. The CDR3 has 14 amino acids. Germline V gene lookup returns CDR1 SGHRS and CDR2 YFSETQ. With 5 bases removed from V and 0 bases from J, the gap between germline ends came to 9 bases. DNA for the CDR3: TGCGCCAGCAGTGCATCACTAGCCAAAAACATTCAGTACTTC. It codes for CASSASLAKNIQYF.

This clone was recorded a few times. This chain uses TRBV19 with TRBJ2-3, with D perhaps matching TRBD2 (5 bases). This CDR3 comprises 14 residues. V dropped 10 bases and J dropped 2 bases, with 16 bases sitting between them. Germline CDR1 reads LNHDA; CDR2 reads SQIVND (reference sequence). In nucleotides, the CDR3 is TGTGCCACCAGCCATGAGGGCATCACAGATACGCAGTATTTT. Protein sequence: CATSHEGITDTQYF.

This chain links TRBV13 with TRBJ2-1; tentatively, D is TRBD2 (6 bases). From germline, CDR1 is PRHDT and CDR2 FYEKMQ (reference sequence). The CDR3 is 16 residues long. Trimming pared 2 bases from V and 4 bases from J, leaving 15 bases between. CDR3 sequence: CASSLPLGRGYNEQFF. CDR3 nucleotide sequence: TGTGCCAGCAGCTTACCCCTCGGGAGAGGGTACAATGAGCAGTTCTTC.

The chain uses TRBV19 and TRBJ1-5, with 7 positions matching TRBD1. The J segment lost 0 bases and the V segment lost 4 bases, leaving 6 bases of the junction unmatched. The CDR3 is made up of 16 amino acids. Germline assignment: CDR1 LNHDA and CDR2 SQIVND (reference sequence). For the CDR3, the DNA is TGTGCCAGTAGTACGACAGGGTCTCATAGCAATCAGCCCCAGCATTTT. Protein sequence: CASSTTGSHSNQPQHF.

The chain is built from TRBV19 and TRBJ1-4; 7 nucleotides line up with TRBD1. CDR1 LNHDA and CDR2 SQIVND come from the germline V gene (reference sequence). This CDR3 is built from 13 residues. Germline trimming cut 8 bases from V and 8 bases from J; bases unmatched to any gene: 8. In DNA, the CDR3 is TGTGCCAGTCGACAGGGAGGAGAGGAAAAACTGTTTTTT. As protein: CASRQGGEEKLFF.

This clone was seen only a few times. The chain couples TRBV10-3 to TRBJ1-2; 8 bases are a match to TRBD1. In germline, CDR1 is ENHRY, CDR2 SYGVKD. Losses at the gene ends were 6 bases for V and 4 bases for J; bases not matched to a gene: 10. The CDR3 length is 15 residues. The CDR3 spells CAIRADRASAYGYTF. In nucleotides, the CDR3 is TGTGCCATCAGAGCGGACAGGGCGTCAGCCTATGGCTACACCTTC.

The chain couples TRBV15 to TRBJ1-5; unclear D gene. This CDR3 has 16 amino acids. Trimming removed 1 base at V and 7 bases at J, with 17 bases between. The germline CDR1 and CDR2 sequences are LNHNV and YYDKDF (reference sequence). CDR3 DNA sequence: TGTGCCACCAGCAGAGTTAAGGATTCGAGGCTCCAGCCCCAGCATTTT. Translating gives CATSRVKDSRLQPQHF.

This clone appeared a few times. This chain links TRBV5-4 with TRBJ2-3, with D possibly being TRBD2 (5 bases). The germline V and J ends were trimmed by 3 bases and 6 bases, with 14 bases remaining between them. The V gene's germline CDR1 is SGHNT and CDR2 YYREEE (reference sequence). CDR3 length: 14 residues. CDR3 DNA: TGTGCCAGCAGCTACCCCGGGGTTGATGATACGCAGTATTTT. Its translation is CASSYPGVDDTQYF.